Below, 6 T cell receptor beta chains from the same sample are listed, as sequenced in a study of T-cell reconstitution after alpha-beta-depleted transplantation in children. This sample's TCRbeta library carried unique molecular identifier barcodes. One entry per CDR3 protein results from TCRdb running MiXCR on the PCR reads. The data show roughly 30,000 distinct CDR3 sequences, 6.4% seen once. Their cognate antigens are unknown. Regarding the study as a whole: Expanded graft clones numbering several hundred reportedly gave rise to alpha-beta T cells about two months after transplant.

The material was peripheral blood, obtained 60 days after TCRalphabeta/CD19-depleted stem cell transplant. The source is a child younger than two who had a stem cell transplant for acute myeloid leukemia, so the T cells may come from the graft donor.

This clonotype was detected many times. The chain employs TRBV4-3 and TRBJ1-3; unclear D gene. V lost 0 bases to trimming and J lost 0 bases, with 15 bases between them. The CDR3 spans 18 residues. CDR1 is LGHNA and CDR2 is YSLEER in the germline V gene. CDR3 region: CASSQELGNLVSGNTIYF. The CDR3 bases are TGCGCCAGCAGCCAAGAGTTAGGAAACCTTGTCTCTGGAAACACCATATATTTT.

Ten or more counts support this clonotype. V gene TRBV10-1 combines with J gene TRBJ2-7; D call uncertain. CDR3 length equals 12 residues. V was pared by 4 bases and J by 8 bases, with 12 bases between. Looked up from germline, CDR1 is WNHNN and CDR2 is SYGVQD (reference sequence). As DNA, the CDR3 is TGCGCCAGCAGTGGTACGGCCGTGAAGCAGTACTTC. This translates into CASSGTAVKQYF.

This clonotype was seen a few times. V is TRBV6-2 or TRBV6-3 and J is TRBJ2-7; TRBD1 or TRBD2 may be the D gene (5 bases each). The germline V gene encodes CDR1 MNHEY and CDR2 SVGEGT. The germline V and J ends were trimmed by 8 bases and 4 bases, with 12 bases remaining between them. This CDR3 is 12 amino acids long. The DNA of the CDR3 is TGTGCCAGCGCCATGGGGGTTTACGAGCAGTACTTC. The encoded protein is CASAMGVYEQYF.

This clonotype has ten or more counts. V and J are TRBV9 and TRBJ2-5, with D tentatively TRBD2 (6 bases). This CDR3 has 15 residues. Trimming removed 4 bases at V and 2 bases at J, with 15 bases between. From germline, CDR1 is SGDLS and CDR2 YYNGEE. The CDR3 spells CASSKGGAGQETQYF. In DNA form, the CDR3 reads TGTGCCAGCAGCAAGGGCGGGGCGGGGCAAGAGACCCAGTACTTC.

This clonotype was recorded at least ten times. The rearrangement uses TRBV4-1 and TRBJ1-5, with a weak D call TRBD1 (5 bases). Germline V CDR1 and CDR2: MGHRA, YSYEKL. V was trimmed by 0 bases and J by 5 bases, leaving 8 bases between them. CDR3 length: 14 amino acids. CDR3 coding DNA: TGCGCCAGCAGCCAAGATGAAGGGGATCAGCCCCAGCATTTT. Amino acid sequence: CASSQDEGDQPQHF.

The table lists this clonotype with many counts. The V gene is TRBV7-3, the J gene TRBJ2-7; 8 bases are a match to TRBD2. This CDR3 comprises 17 residues. V lost 1 base and J lost 1; bases outside the gene matches: 9. Per the germline V gene, CDR1 is SGHTA and CDR2 is FQGTGA. As DNA, the CDR3 is TGTGCCAGCAGCTTAATAGCTAGCGGGCCTAAATCCTACGAGCAGTACTTC. It translates to CASSLIASGPKSYEQYF. The entire variable domain, with the rest obtained from reference TRBV7-3 and TRBJ2-7, is as follows: GAGVSQTPSNKVTEKGKYVELRCDPISGHTALYWYRQSLGQGPEFLIYFQGTGAADDSGLPNDRFFAVRPEGSVSTLKIQRTERGDSAVYLCASSLIASGPKSYEQYFGPGTRLTVT.